This T cell receptor (beta chain) was recovered during a study of cytomegalovirus exposure and HLA in healthy donors. Assay: immunoSEQ multiplex PCR; the TCRdb copy retains only in-frame clones and omits some. There are more than 300,000 clones in the sample; roughly 89% occur only once, and approximately 0.8% lies in the top ten. A remark on this clone: Its antigen is not known.

Germline V gene data show CDR1 as MNHNS and CDR2 as SASEGT. CDR3 length: 16 residues. With V trimmed by 2 bases and J by 7 bases, 11 bases remained unmatched. Broader study findings: The finding came from a later analysis; first-cohort TCR clusters tended to co-occur in the roughly 110 validation repertoires. Most TCR sequences proved rare, with some public TCRs found in many donors.

Sequencing was performed on PBMCs. The rearrangement joins TRBV6-1 to TRBJ2-3; 8 positions match TRBD2. The source is a woman between 18 and 30 years old in good health and CMV-seronegative. CDR3 in amino acids: CASSEWLTGGRHTQYF. CDR3 in DNA: TGTGCCAGCAGTGAATGGTTAACGGGGGGGCGTCATACGCAGTATTTT.